These 23 T cell receptor beta chains originate from one sample sequenced in a study of blood T cell repertoires in COVID-19 (dated by TCRdb to about 2020). The library was prepared using the immunoSEQ multiplex PCR assay. TCRdb limited this immuneACCESS table to in-frame rearrangements with V and J called. A share of clones is missing; checked studies link under half to unresolved V genes, and the rest is unexplained. For this sample the table gives some 190,000 clones, of which about 77% were detected only once. The ten largest clones take up about a sixth of the sample. Sequencing used PBMCs or T cells enriched from blood (not recorded which). These receptors came from a woman aged 45-59 years with acute COVID-19.

J is TRBJ2-2 and V is TRBV4-1; no reliable D call. Trimming removed 4 bases at V and 6 bases at J, with 15 bases between. This CDR3 is built from 15 residues. The germline V gene has CDR1 MGHRA and CDR2 YSYEKL. The CDR3, as DNA: TGCGCCAGCAGCCGGTCGGATGGGCTTCCCGGGGAGCTGTTTTTT. This translates into CASSRSDGLPGELFF.

The V call is TRBV4-1, the J call TRBJ2-1; D might be TRBD1 (6 bases). V shed 2 bases and J shed 7 bases, with 18 bases lying between them. Germline CDR1 is MGHRA and CDR2 is YSYEKL. The CDR3 spans 16 residues. The CDR3: CASSQRRGGFGNEQFF. In nucleotides, the CDR3 is TGCGCCAGCAGCCAAAGACGAGGGGGTTTCGGGAATGAGCAGTTCTTC.

V usage is TRBV5-4 and J usage is TRBJ2-1; perhaps TRBD1 as D (8 bases). From germline, CDR1 is SGHNT and CDR2 YYREEE (reference sequence). V lost 0 bases and J 2 bases, leaving 12 bases between the germline ends. The CDR3 is made up of 16 amino acids. CDR3 coding DNA: TGTGCCAGCAGCTTGGACAGGGGGGGAGCCTACAATGAGCAGTTCTTC. Residues: CASSLDRGGAYNEQFF.

The chain combines TRBV12-3 or TRBV12-4 with TRBJ2-7, with 10 bases matching TRBD1. CDR3 length: 13 residues. With V trimmed by 6 bases and J by 5 bases, 4 bases remained unmatched. In DNA, the CDR3 is TGTGCCAGCAGCCGGGACAGGGGAGACGAGCAGTACGTC. This translates into CASSRDRGDEQYV.

The rearrangement joins TRBV6-1 to TRBJ1-2; no clear D. V shed 0 bases and J shed 4 bases, with 9 bases lying between them. In germline, CDR1 is MNHNS, CDR2 SASEGT. The CDR3 sequence is 14 residues long. CDR3 nucleotide sequence: TGTGCCAGCAGTGAAGCGGCGGAGATCTATGGCTACACCTTC. This codes for CASSEAAEIYGYTF.

This clone turned up a few times. The genes are TRBV3-1 (or the pseudogene TRBV3-2) and TRBJ1-6; 10 nucleotides match TRBD1. The CDR3 contains 17 residues. Germline lookup yields CDR1 LGHDT and CDR2 YNNKEL (reference sequence). Trimming cost V 6 bases and J 2 bases; bases outside gene matches: 7. CDR3 nucleotides: TGTGCCAGCAGTCGACAGGGGGCTGGGGCCTATAATTCACCCCTCCACTTT. This translates into CASSRQGAGAYNSPLHF.

This chain links TRBV10-3 with TRBJ2-7; tentatively, D is TRBD2 (5 bases). V lost 5 bases and J 4 bases, leaving 15 bases between the germline ends. CDR1 ENHRY and CDR2 SYGVKD come from the germline V gene. The CDR3 is made up of 14 amino acids. CDR3 protein: CAISSSGKEYEQYV. Here the CDR3 DNA reads TGTGCCATCAGTAGTTCCGGGAAGGAGTACGAGCAGTACGTC.

This rearrangement joins TRBV5-1 to TRBJ2-2; TRBD1 might be the D (6 bases). The germline V and J ends were trimmed by 0 bases and 4 bases, with 10 bases remaining between them. Per the germline V gene, CDR1 is SGHRS and CDR2 is YFSETQ. The CDR3 runs to 15 residues. The CDR3 loop is CASSLVDSFTGELFF. The CDR3 nucleotides are TGCGCCAGCAGCTTGGTGGACAGCTTCACCGGGGAGCTGTTTTTT.

The genes are TRBV6-5 and TRBJ1-5; D is unclear. CDR3 length equals 15 residues. Between the trimmed V and J ends, which lost 0 bases and 2 bases, there was a span of 8 bases. From germline, CDR1 is MNHEY and CDR2 SVGAGI. The CDR3 coding sequence is TGTGCCAGCAGTTACTCACCGGTGGGCAATCAGCCCCAGCATTTT. It specifies CASSYSPVGNQPQHF.

This rearrangement joins TRBV28 to TRBJ1-2, with 7 bases aligning to TRBD1. V trimming: 7 bases; J trimming: 8 bases; junction bases outside the gene matches: 13. This CDR3 is 14 amino acids long. CDR1 MDHEN and CDR2 SYDVKM come from the germline V gene. The CDR3 loop reads CASTTTQGPWGYTF. In DNA, the CDR3 is TGTGCCAGCACAACGACACAGGGGCCCTGGGGCTACACCTTC.

As for this clone: At one of its ends the junction is not consistent with the germline gene, which may arise from a read error. The CDR3 DNA follows: TGTGCCAGCAGTTTTGGTGGGGCGAACTATGGCTACACTTTC. This encodes CASSFGGANYGYTF. V usage is TRBV28 and J usage is TRBJ1-2; a weak D match, TRBD1 (5 bases). The CDR3 is made up of 14 amino acids. CDR1 is MDHEN and CDR2 is SYDVKM in the germline V gene.

The rearrangement uses TRBV5-6 and TRBJ2-1; 7 bases agree with TRBD2. Germline assignment: CDR1 SGHDT and CDR2 YYEEEE. V lost 3 bases and J lost 8; bases outside the gene matches: 8. This CDR3 has 14 residues. CDR3 protein: CASSYPRLAYEQFF. The CDR3 nucleotides read TGTGCCAGCAGCTACCCTCGACTAGCCTATGAGCAGTTCTTC.

The chain links TRBV21-1 to TRBJ2-2; TRBD1, the D gene given by the table, was not confirmed from the DNA. TRBV21-1 is labeled a pseudogene. This CDR3 region has 17 residues. CDR3 coding DNA: TGTGCCAGCAGTTATGTCCTCGACAGGTCGAACACCGGGGAGCTGTTTTTT. Translated: CASSYVLDRSNTGELFF.

The sample holds a few counts of this clone. Here the CDR3 reads CASSLEGTGNPFHF. In DNA form, the CDR3 reads TGTGCCAGCAGCTTAGAGGGGACAGGGAACCCCTTCCACTTT. V is TRBV7-9 and J is TRBJ1-6; 9 nucleotides agree with TRBD1. Germline CDR1 and CDR2: SEHNR and FQNEAQ (reference sequence). CDR3 size: 14 residues. J lost 17 bases, V lost 1 base, and 9 bases had no gene match.

This chain links TRBV6-6 with TRBJ2-7; 7 bases are shared with TRBD1. This CDR3 contains 13 residues. V was clipped by 6 bases and J by 5 bases; unmatched bases: 7. CDR1 is MNHNY, CDR2 SVGAGI, per germline (reference sequence). The CDR3 here is CASSWGQTHEQYV. CDR3 nucleotide sequence: TGTGCCAGCAGCTGGGGACAGACCCACGAGCAGTACGTC.

This clone appeared a few times. The chain employs TRBV14 and TRBJ2-2; D unclear. The CDR3 consists of 13 residues. Trimming left V 1 base short and J 8 bases short, with 8 bases between. The V gene's germline CDR1 is SGHDN and CDR2 FVKESK. Written as DNA, the CDR3 is TGTGCCAGCAGCCAAGTCACAACAGGGGAGCTGTTTTTT. It yields the protein CASSQVTTGELFF.

The count of this clone is one. The chain uses TRBV19 and TRBJ2-2; 9 nucleotides line up with TRBD1. Per the germline V gene, CDR1 is LNHDA and CDR2 is SQIVND (reference sequence). This CDR3 is 14 amino acids long. V shed 4 bases and J 6 bases; nucleotides not matched to a gene: 3. The CDR3 loop is CASSRGQGPGELFF. CDR3 sequence (DNA): TGTGCCAGTAGTAGGGGACAGGGTCCCGGGGAGCTGTTTTTT.

On this clone: Since a much larger clone is just one base distant, this may be a read error. The identical CDR3 is also encoded by other nucleotide sequences in the sample. The V call is TRBV5-1, the J call TRBJ2-1, with D unclear. CDR3 length equals 13 residues. V was cut by 0 bases and J by 3 bases, with 4 bases left in between. Germline assignment: CDR1 SGHRS and CDR2 YFSETQ. The CDR3 here is CASSLVYYNEQFF. CDR3 nucleotide sequence: TGCGCCAGCAGCTTGGTATACTACAATGAGCAGTTCTTC.

The gene calls are TRBV28 and TRBJ2-1, with 8 positions matching TRBD1. CDR3 length: 13 residues. The germline CDR1 and CDR2 sequences are MDHEN and SYDVKM. Trimming cost V 6 bases and J 4 bases; bases outside gene matches: 2. The CDR3 sequence: CASRGTGYNEQFF. The CDR3 DNA sequence: TGTGCCAGCAGAGGGACAGGTTACAATGAGCAGTTCTTC.

J is TRBJ2-3 and V is TRBV6-5; TRBD1 might be the D (5 bases). This CDR3 spans 14 amino acids. Between the trimmed V and J ends, which lost 2 bases and 0 bases, there was a span of 6 bases. Germline values: CDR1 MNHEY, CDR2 SVGAGI. The CDR3 DNA reads TGTGCCAGCAGTTACAGACAGAGCACAGATACGCAGTATTTT. It codes for CASSYRQSTDTQYF.

V and J are TRBV28 and TRBJ2-7; 13 bases align to TRBD2. Losses at the gene ends were 5 bases for V and 1 base for J; bases not matched to a gene: 2. Germline V gene lookup returns CDR1 MDHEN and CDR2 SYDVKM. The CDR3 runs 15 residues. The DNA of the CDR3 is TGTGCCAGCAGTACACTAGCGGGGGGGTCCTACGAGCAGTACGTC. It codes for CASSTLAGGSYEQYV.

In its sample, this clone was seen once. The chain couples TRBV18 to TRBJ1-2; TRBD1 matches 7 bases. V was pared by 3 bases and J by 0 bases, with 7 bases of the junction left unmatched. The CDR3 contains 16 residues. Germline V gene data show CDR1 as KGHSH and CDR2 as LQKENI. The DNA of the CDR3 is TGTGCCAGCTCACCTGGACAGGCGCTTTCTAACTATGGCTACACCTTC. Translation: CASSPGQALSNYGYTF.

V usage is TRBV28 and J usage is TRBJ2-3; no definite D call. The CDR3 sequence is 13 residues long. V gave up 8 bases and J gave up 2 bases, with 11 bases separating them. CDR1 MDHEN and CDR2 SYDVKM come from the germline V gene. Here the CDR3 reads CASGLTHTDTQYF. The CDR3 coding sequence is TGTGCCAGCGGGCTCACACACACAGATACGCAGTATTTT.